A selection of T cell receptor beta chains follows, all from one sample in a study of T cell responses to AZD1222 COVID-19 vaccine. This table comes from immunoSEQ multiplex PCR, and its TCRdb copy is limited to in-frame clones, with some not included. The data contain 120,000 to 150,000 clones, more than 75% of them seen just once; the ten biggest clones take up 4.1%. The sample was peripheral blood, taken on day 0 of MenACWY control vaccination. These receptor sequences come from an adult in good health. Each CDR3 is given with its conserved first and last residue. A D gene is named only where the DNA matches it firmly. A clone size is listed for some rows: how often the clone was seen (once, few, many), or a class if it is expanded.

abundance,d_gene,v_gene,j_gene,CDR3aa,CDR3nt
-,-,TRBV7-5,TRBJ1-4,CVRSFELGGEKLFF,TGTGTCAGAAGCTTCGAGCTCGGAGGTGAAAAACTGTTTTTT
few,-,TRBV5-6,TRBJ1-2,CASSFPGRVAYGYTF,TGTGCCAGCAGCTTCCCTGGGAGGGTAGCCTATGGCTACACCTTC
-,-,TRBV5-1,TRBJ1-2,CASSFTGPDGYTF,TGCGCCAGCAGCTTTACAGGGCCTGATGGCTACACCTTC
-,TRBD1,TRBV19,TRBJ2-1,CASSMGGQGSIEQFF,TGTGCCAGTAGTATGGGGGGACAGGGTAGTATTGAGCAGTTCTTC
-,-,TRBV7-9,TRBJ1-1,CASRPGGANTEAFF,TGTGCCAGCAGACCCGGGGGAGCAAACACTGAAGCTTTCTTT
-,-,TRBV2,TRBJ1-1,CASSVGGANTEAFF,TGTGCCAGCAGTGTTGGGGGGGCGAACACTGAAGCTTTCTTT
-,-,TRBV27,TRBJ2-3,CASSSLLEALRDTQYF,TGTGCCAGCAGTTCGCTACTAGAGGCCCTGCGAGATACGCAGTATTTT
once,TRBD1,TRBV4-1,TRBJ1-1,CASSHRQGVNTEAFF,TGCGCCAGCAGCCATCGACAGGGTGTGAACACTGAAGCTTTCTTT
-,TRBD1,TRBV4-1,TRBJ1-5,CASSQVMAPGGRGTQHF,TGCGCCAGCAGCCAAGTAATGGCGCCAGGGGGCCGTGGGACCCAGCATTTT
-,-,TRBV5-3,TRBJ2-3,CARGNLADCPSTDTQYF,TGTGCCAGAGGGAACTTGGCGGACTGTCCTAGCACAGATACGCAGTATTTT
-,TRBD1,TRBV11-2,TRBJ1-3,CASSLLRQGAGNTIYF,TGTGCCAGCAGCTTGCTGAGACAGGGGGCTGGAAACACCATATATTTT
-,-,TRBV4-2,TRBJ2-3,CASSQVGSPDTQYF,TGTGCCAGCAGCCAAGTAGGAAGTCCGGATACGCAGTATTTT
once,-,TRBV5-1,TRBJ1-1,CASSLQGEAFF,TGCGCCAGCAGCCTACAAGGGGAAGCTTTCTTT
-,-,TRBV4-1,TRBJ2-7,CASSREAQPPYEQYF,TGCGCCAGCAGCCGGGAGGCTCAGCCCCCTTACGAGCAGTACTTC
-,-,TRBV28,TRBJ1-6,CASSFGPSPLHF,TGTGCCAGCAGTTTTGGTCCCTCACCCCTCCACTTT
-,TRBD2,TRBV5-1,TRBJ2-5,CASSLAATSGGSQETQYF,TGCGCCAGCAGCTTGGCGGCGACTAGCGGGGGTTCCCAAGAGACCCAGTACTTC
few,TRBD1,TRBV23-1,TRBJ1-2,CASGTFRDRESYGYTF,TGCGCCAGCGGAACTTTCCGGGACAGGGAAAGCTATGGCTACACCTTC
once,-,TRBV2,TRBJ1-1,CASRGDSEAGDTEAFF,TGTGCCAGCAGGGGGGACTCAGAGGCGGGTGACACTGAAGCTTTCTTT
-,-,TRBV6-1,TRBJ1-2,CASSESSYGYTF,TGTGCCAGCAGTGAATCCAGCTATGGCTACACCTTC
-,-,TRBV3-1/TRBV3-2,TRBJ1-5,CASSPDGGQPQHF,TGTGCCAGCAGCCCGGACGGGGGCCAGCCCCAGCATTTT
-,-,TRBV27,TRBJ1-5,CASSLGGRYSNQPQHF,TGTGCCAGCAGTTTGGGGGGGCGGTATAGCAATCAGCCCCAGCATTTT
few,-,TRBV30,TRBJ1-2,CAWSAWTGGYTF,TGTGCCTGGAGTGCCTGGACGGGAGGCTACACCTTC